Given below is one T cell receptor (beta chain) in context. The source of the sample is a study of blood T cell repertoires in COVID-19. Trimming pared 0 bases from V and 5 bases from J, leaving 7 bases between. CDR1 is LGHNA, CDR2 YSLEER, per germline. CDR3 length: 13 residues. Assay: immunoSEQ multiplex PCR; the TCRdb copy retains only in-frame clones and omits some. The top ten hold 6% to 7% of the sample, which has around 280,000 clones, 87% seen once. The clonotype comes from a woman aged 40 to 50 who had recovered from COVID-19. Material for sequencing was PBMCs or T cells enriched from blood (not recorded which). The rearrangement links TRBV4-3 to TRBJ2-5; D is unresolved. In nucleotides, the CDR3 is TGCGCCAGCAGCCAAGATCGTCCGGAGACCCAGTACTTC. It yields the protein CASSQDRPETQYF.